The rows below give T cell receptor beta chains drawn from one sample of a study of blood T cell repertoires in COVID-19. Sequenced by immunoSEQ multiplex PCR; TCRdb stores in-frame clones only, minus some. The data hold 300,000 to 350,000 clones, with about 85% observed a single time. The source material was peripheral blood. Every receptor here comes from a man aged 18 to 35 with active or convalescent COVID-19. Both conserved end residues are part of each CDR3. A D gene is named only where the DNA matches it firmly. Clone size is not always given. Where it is, it says once, few, many or a class for expanded clones.

CDR3 protein: CSVEVSGGAFYNEQFF
CDR3 DNA: TGCAGCGTTGAAGTTAGCGGGGGGGCCTTCTACAATGAGCAGTTCTTC
clone size: -
J gene: TRBJ2-1
V gene: TRBV29-1
D gene: TRBD2
CDR3 length: 16

CDR3 protein: CASSSRQGGTEAFF
CDR3 DNA: TGCGCCAGCAGCTCGAGACAGGGGGGCACTGAAGCTTTCTTT
clone size: -
J gene: TRBJ1-1
V gene: TRBV5-1
D gene: TRBD1
CDR3 length: 14

CDR3 protein: CASSRDRDLYGYTF
CDR3 DNA: TGTGCCAGCAGCCGGGACAGAGACCTATACGGCTACACCTTC
clone size: -
J gene: TRBJ1-2
V gene: TRBV14
D gene: TRBD1
CDR3 length: 14

CDR3 protein: CASSEEGMNTEAFF
CDR3 DNA: TGTGCCAGCAGTGAGGAGGGTATGAACACTGAAGCTTTCTTT
clone size: -
J gene: TRBJ1-1
V gene: TRBV2
D gene: -
CDR3 length: 14

CDR3 protein: CASSPTGLAGGFNEQFF
CDR3 DNA: TGTGCCAGCTCGCCGACCGGACTAGCGGGAGGGTTCAATGAGCAGTTCTTC
clone size: once
J gene: TRBJ2-1
V gene: TRBV18
D gene: TRBD2
CDR3 length: 17

CDR3 protein: CASSQADRDNSPLHF
CDR3 DNA: TGCGCCAGCAGCCAAGCGGACAGGGATAATTCACCCCTCCACTTT
clone size: -
J gene: TRBJ1-6
V gene: TRBV4-3
D gene: TRBD1
CDR3 length: 15

CDR3 protein: CASSYTRGRRYEKLFF
CDR3 DNA: TGTGCCAGCAGTTACACCAGGGGGCGCCGGTATGAAAAACTGTTTTTT
clone size: -
J gene: TRBJ1-4
V gene: TRBV6-5
D gene: TRBD1
CDR3 length: 16

CDR3 protein: CASLQRGISNQPQHF
CDR3 DNA: TGTGCCAGCCTTCAGAGGGGGATTAGCAATCAGCCCCAGCATTTT
clone size: -
J gene: TRBJ1-5
V gene: TRBV19
D gene: -
CDR3 length: 15

CDR3 protein: CASSQGENTEAFF
CDR3 DNA: TGTGCCAGCAGCCAAGGAGAGAACACTGAAGCTTTCTTT
clone size: -
J gene: TRBJ1-1
V gene: TRBV7-9
D gene: -
CDR3 length: 13

CDR3 protein: CAIGSHGLAVYGIGELFF
CDR3 DNA: TGTGCCATCGGGTCCCATGGACTAGCGGTATATGGTATCGGGGAGCTGTTTTTT
clone size: -
J gene: TRBJ2-2
V gene: TRBV10-3
D gene: TRBD2
CDR3 length: 18

CDR3 protein: CASSLVGRHSPLHF
CDR3 DNA: TGCGCCAGCAGCCTTGTTGGGCGCCATTCACCCCTCCACTTT
clone size: -
J gene: TRBJ1-6
V gene: TRBV4-3
D gene: -
CDR3 length: 14

CDR3 protein: CASSTIGPSEKLFF
CDR3 DNA: TGTGCCAGTAGCACTATCGGTCCCTCTGAAAAACTGTTTTTT
clone size: -
J gene: TRBJ1-4
V gene: TRBV19
D gene: -
CDR3 length: 14

CDR3 protein: CASRNPRGTENYTF
CDR3 DNA: TGTGCCAGCAGAAATCCCCGCGGGACGGAAAACTACACCTTC
clone size: -
J gene: TRBJ1-2
V gene: TRBV6-5
D gene: -
CDR3 length: 14

CDR3 protein: CASAGLAGVNSYNEQFF
CDR3 DNA: TGCGCCAGCGCGGGACTAGCGGGAGTTAACTCCTACAATGAGCAGTTCTTC
clone size: -
J gene: TRBJ2-1
V gene: TRBV4-1
D gene: TRBD2
CDR3 length: 17

CDR3 protein: CATSAKNTDTQYF
CDR3 DNA: TGTGCCACCAGTGCAAAAAACACAGATACGCAGTATTTT
clone size: -
J gene: TRBJ2-3
V gene: TRBV24-1
D gene: -
CDR3 length: 13

CDR3 protein: CASSLDVRDGGELFF
CDR3 DNA: TGTGCCAGCAGCTTAGATGTCAGGGATGGCGGGGAGCTGTTTTTT
clone size: -
J gene: TRBJ2-2
V gene: TRBV7-7
D gene: -
CDR3 length: 15

CDR3 protein: CASKKSPGQGYDEQFF
CDR3 DNA: TGTGCCAGCAAAAAATCACCGGGACAGGGGTACGATGAGCAGTTCTTC
clone size: once
J gene: TRBJ2-1
V gene: TRBV2
D gene: TRBD1
CDR3 length: 16